This T cell receptor beta chain was observed in a study of CD8+CD57+ T cells in acquired aplastic anemia. To note about this clonotype: Its ends do not fully match the called genes, so a read error is possible.

Researchers used genomic DNA as the template to profile TCR beta VDJ and CDR3. A single record per CDR3 protein comes from TCRdb applying MiXCR to the reads. Of 200,000 to 250,000 distinct CDR3 sequences in the sample, about half were seen once. From germline, CDR1 is SGHDT and CDR2 YYEEEE. The CDR3 length is 12 residues. The patients chosen for sequencing had shown expansion of CD8+CD57+ cells (detected by flow cytometry). Acquired aplastic anemia of severe grade affected all patients. Patients were therapy-naive when their blood was sampled. The rearrangement joins TRBV5-6 to TRBJ2-7; D ambiguous. This receptor was identified in a human donor with aplastic anemia. The sample comprised sorted CD4+, CD8+, or CD8+CD57+ T cells (not recorded which) from PBMCs. The CDR3 DNA reads TGCGCCAGCTTCGTGGGGACCTACGAGCAGTACTTC. Protein: CASFVGTYEQYF.